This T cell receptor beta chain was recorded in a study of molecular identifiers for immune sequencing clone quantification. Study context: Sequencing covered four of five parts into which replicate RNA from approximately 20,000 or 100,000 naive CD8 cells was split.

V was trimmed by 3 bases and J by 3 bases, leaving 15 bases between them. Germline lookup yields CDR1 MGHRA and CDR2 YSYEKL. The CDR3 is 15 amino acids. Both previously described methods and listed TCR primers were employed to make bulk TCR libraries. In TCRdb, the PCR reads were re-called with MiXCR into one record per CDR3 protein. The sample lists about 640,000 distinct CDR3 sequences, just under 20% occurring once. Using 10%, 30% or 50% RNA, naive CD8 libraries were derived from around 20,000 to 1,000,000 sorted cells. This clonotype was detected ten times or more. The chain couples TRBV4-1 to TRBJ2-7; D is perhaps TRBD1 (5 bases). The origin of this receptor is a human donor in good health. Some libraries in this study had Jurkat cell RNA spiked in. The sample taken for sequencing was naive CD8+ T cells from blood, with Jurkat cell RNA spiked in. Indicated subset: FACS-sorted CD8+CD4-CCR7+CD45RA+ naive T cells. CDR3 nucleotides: TGCGCCAGCAGCCAGGTGTCAGGGCTAATCTACGAGCAGTACTTC. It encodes CASSQVSGLIYEQYF.